The 23 T cell receptor beta chains in this list originate from one sample, sequenced in a study of cytomegalovirus exposure and HLA in healthy donors. The PCR had 60 Vbeta and 13 Jbeta primers. Method: immunoSEQ multiplex PCR; TCRdb's copy keeps in-frame clones and lacks some. Seen here are fewer than 200,000 clones, roughly four fifths observed once, and the top ten hold over 1.1%. The specimen sequenced was PBMCs. The receptors derive from a man younger than 35 in good health and CMV-seronegative.

This clone was observed a few times. V is TRBV6-4 and J is TRBJ2-1; 10 bases line up with TRBD2. The V segment lost 0 bases and the J segment 7 bases; nucleotides outside the gene matches: 6. The CDR3 spans 16 residues. Germline V lookup: CDR1 MRHNA, CDR2 SNTAGT. The CDR3 nucleotides read TGTGCCAGCAGTGACTCGCTAGCGGGAGAATTGAATGAGCAGTTCTTC. Encoded protein: CASSDSLAGELNEQFF.

This sequence joins TRBV7-6 and TRBJ2-5, with 7 bases aligning to TRBD1. The CDR3 has 15 residues. V lost 3 bases to trimming and J lost 1 base; unmatched junction nucleotides: 5. The germline CDR1 and CDR2 sequences are SGHVS and FNYEAQ. CDR3 DNA: TGTGCCAGCAGCTTTGGGACAGACAGCCAAGAGACCCAGTACTTC. It yields the protein CASSFGTDSQETQYF.

V usage is TRBV4-1 and J usage is TRBJ2-1, with TRBD2 as a possible D gene (6 bases). CDR1 is MGHRA and CDR2 is YSYEKL in the germline V gene. V was clipped by 0 bases and J by 8 bases, with 11 bases between them. The CDR3 contains 14 residues. CDR3: CASSQDRGTYEQFF. CDR3 DNA sequence: TGCGCCAGCAGCCAAGATCGTGGGACTTATGAGCAGTTCTTC.

The chain employs TRBV5-1 and TRBJ2-1; 10 bases match TRBD2. From germline, CDR1 is SGHRS and CDR2 YFSETQ. The CDR3 loop spans 15 amino acids. Unmatched junction bases numbered 6, after V lost 4 bases and J lost 5 bases. As DNA, the CDR3 is TGCGCCAGCAGCCCCTGGACTAGCGGCAACAATGAGCAGTTCTTC. Protein: CASSPWTSGNNEQFF. Filled out from reference TRBV5-1 and TRBJ2-1, the complete variable domain reads KAGVTQTPRYLIKTRGQQVTLSCSPISGHRSVSWYQQTPGQGLQFLFEYFSETQRNKGNFPGRFSGRQFSNSRSEMNVSTLELGDSALYLCASSPWTSGNNEQFFGPGTRLTVL.

The chain carries TRBV5-1 and TRBJ1-1; TRBD1 agrees at 7 bases. The CDR3 is 16 amino acids. J lost 6 bases, V lost 3 bases, and 14 bases had no gene match. Germline CDR1 reads SGHRS; CDR2 reads YFSETQ. The CDR3 DNA reads TGCGCCAGCAGCTCGACCGGGACAGCCCCGGGAGCTGAAGCTTTCTTT. It specifies CASSSTGTAPGAEAFF.

The J gene is TRBJ2-5, the V gene TRBV12-5, with a tentative D call TRBD2 (5 bases). The CDR3 contains 17 residues. The V gene lost 2 bases and the J gene lost 2 bases, with 18 bases spanning the gap. Germline CDR1 reads LGHNT; CDR2 reads FRNRAP. The CDR3 DNA is TGTGCTAGTGGTTTGCCCGACGGGCCGCGAGGGCAAGAGACCCAGTACTTC. Translating gives CASGLPDGPRGQETQYF.

This chain joins TRBV5-6 and TRBJ2-1, with 12 bases fitting TRBD2. Trimming removed 3 bases from V and 9 bases from J; junction bases left unmatched: 7. Germline loops: CDR1 SGHDT, CDR2 YYEEEE. The CDR3 runs to 15 residues. The CDR3 spells CASSWRTSGTGEQFF. In DNA form, the CDR3 reads TGTGCCAGCAGCTGGCGGACTAGCGGGACGGGTGAGCAGTTCTTC.

This clone was seen only a few times. The chain joins TRBV4-3 to TRBJ2-7; TRBD1 is a possible D gene (5 bases). V gave up 0 bases and J gave up 3 bases, with 12 bases separating them. The CDR3 has 15 residues. The germline V gene has CDR1 LGHNA and CDR2 YSLEER. For the CDR3, the DNA is TGCGCCAGCAGCCAAGATCCTCAGACAGTCTACGAGCAGTACTTC. It translates to CASSQDPQTVYEQYF.

The chain recombines TRBV5-1 with TRBJ2-1, with 9 bases aligning to TRBD2. This CDR3 has 13 residues. Germline-derived CDR1 and CDR2 are SGHRS and YFSETQ. V lost 0 bases and J lost 15; bases outside the gene matches: 7. This CDR3 reads CASSLGVAGVSFF. CDR3 nucleotide sequence: TGCGCCAGCAGCTTGGGGGTAGCGGGGGTGTCGTTCTTC.

The chain is built from TRBV18 and TRBJ2-1, with 12 bases identical to TRBD1. This CDR3 region has 17 residues. Germline-derived CDR1 and CDR2 are KGHSH and LQKENI. The V and J ends lost 5 bases and 7 bases, in that order; junction bases with no gene match: 12. CDR3 coding DNA: TGTGCCAGCTCATTCCGGGACAGGGGGCTCCTTGGAAATGAGCAGTTCTTC. Translated: CASSFRDRGLLGNEQFF.

The gene calls are TRBV4-3 and TRBJ2-2; D might be TRBD1 (5 bases). Trimming removed 0 bases from V and 2 bases from J, with 10 bases in between. Germline CDR1 reads LGHNA; CDR2 reads YSLEER. The CDR3 loop spans 16 amino acids. The DNA for the CDR3 is TGCGCCAGCAGCCAAGATCCCGGACACAACACCGGGGAGCTGTTTTTT. Protein: CASSQDPGHNTGELFF.

The chain combines TRBV28 with TRBJ2-7, with TRBD2 as a possible D gene (6 bases). The germline V and J ends were trimmed by 6 bases and 0 bases, with 9 bases remaining between them. Germline V gene lookup returns CDR1 MDHEN and CDR2 SYDVKM. CDR3 length: 13 residues. CDR3 amino acids: CASSLAFSYEQYF. The CDR3 DNA reads TGTGCCAGCAGCCTAGCGTTCTCCTACGAGCAGTACTTC.

V usage is TRBV10-1 and J usage is TRBJ2-7, with TRBD2 identical over 8 bases. CDR1 is WNHNN, CDR2 SYGVQD, per germline (reference sequence). The CDR3 totals 16 residues. V gave up 0 bases and J gave up 2 bases; unmatched junction bases: 6. The CDR3 DNA reads TGCGCCAGCAGTGAGTCCCAGGGCGGGAGGCCCTACGAGCAGTACTTC. The encoded protein is CASSESQGGRPYEQYF.

This clone occurred a few times. The V call is TRBV6-6, the J call TRBJ2-3, with a possible D match to TRBD2 (7 bases). The CDR3 extends over 16 amino acids. Germline V lookup: CDR1 MNHNY, CDR2 SVGAGI (reference sequence). V was shortened by 2 bases and J by 4 bases, with 16 bases between the two germline ends. The CDR3 region is CASSYPPGEGADTQYF. Here the CDR3 DNA reads TGTGCCAGCAGTTACCCGCCAGGGGAGGGGGCAGATACGCAGTATTTT.

This chain links TRBV5-1 with TRBJ2-1; TRBD2 aligns across 11 bases. J gave up 2 bases and V 1 base, and 11 bases lay outside the gene matches. Germline assignment: CDR1 SGHRS and CDR2 YFSETQ. The CDR3 length is 19 residues. CDR3 sequence reads: CASSLWGHSGRGTYNEQFF. Here the CDR3 DNA reads TGCGCCAGCAGCTTGTGGGGCCATAGCGGGAGGGGTACCTACAATGAGCAGTTCTTC.

Only one count was recorded for this clone. The rearrangement joins TRBV2 to TRBJ2-2; D remains unclear. Germline V gene data show CDR1 as SNHLY and CDR2 as FYNNEI. Trimming took 2 bases from V and 0 from J, leaving 10 bases between them. The CDR3 is 16 residues long. The CDR3 nucleotides read TGTGCCAGCAGTGAATACGTCAGTCCGAACACCGGGGAGCTGTTTTTT. This codes for CASSEYVSPNTGELFF.

V gene TRBV5-6 combines with J gene TRBJ2-7, with TRBD1 matching over 8 bases. V trimming: 4 bases; J trimming: 4 bases; junction bases outside the gene matches: 7. This CDR3 contains 14 residues. CDR1 and CDR2 (germline): SGHDT, YYEEEE. The CDR3 is CASSPGQGGYEQYF. The CDR3 DNA reads TGTGCCAGCAGCCCTGGACAGGGTGGGTACGAGCAGTACTTC. Full variable domain (rest looked up from reference TRBV5-6 and TRBJ2-7): DAGVTQSPTHLIKTRGQQVTLRCSPKSGHDTVSWYQQALGQGPQFIFQYYEEEERQRGNFPDRFSGHQFPNYSSELNVNALLLGDSALYLCASSPGQGGYEQYFGPGTRLTVT.

The genes are TRBV2 and TRBJ2-2, with 9 nucleotides matching TRBD1. Germline trimming cut 4 bases from V and 6 bases from J; bases unmatched to any gene: 3. CDR3 length equals 14 residues. Germline CDR1 reads SNHLY; CDR2 reads FYNNEI. The CDR3 loop reads CASSAQGASGELFF. CDR3 coding DNA: TGTGCCAGCAGTGCACAGGGGGCATCCGGGGAGCTGTTTTTT.

The chain recombines TRBV9 with TRBJ2-1, with TRBD2 identical over 8 bases. The CDR3 runs 16 residues. Germline V gives CDR1 SGDLS, CDR2 YYNGEE. V shed 1 base, J shed 2 bases, and the junction held 5 bases outside the gene matches. As DNA, the CDR3 is TGTGCCAGCAGCGTATCGGGGGGGTCAACCTACAATGAGCAGTTCTTC. This translates into CASSVSGGSTYNEQFF.

This clone is medium-sized in the sample. The chain employs TRBV28 and TRBJ1-1; D unresolved. CDR1 and CDR2 (germline): MDHEN, SYDVKM. The V and J ends lost 3 bases and 5 bases respectively, with 16 bases between them. The CDR3 spans 15 residues. This CDR3 reads CASSFPLDSRTEAFF. The CDR3 DNA reads TGTGCCAGCAGTTTCCCATTGGATTCGAGGACTGAAGCTTTCTTT.

The chain links TRBV28 to TRBJ2-5; TRBD2 is a possible D gene (6 bases). Trimming removed 2 bases at V and 4 bases at J, with 11 bases between. Germline CDR1 reads MDHEN; CDR2 reads SYDVKM. The CDR3 length is 14 residues. The CDR3 loop reads CASSLTGGRETQYF. DNA of the CDR3: TGTGCCAGCAGTTTAACCGGGGGTCGAGAGACCCAGTACTTC.

V is TRBV29-1 and J is TRBJ1-1; the match to TRBD1 covers 9 bases. This CDR3 spans 12 amino acids. Unmatched junction bases numbered 4, after V lost 6 bases and J lost 5 bases. CDR1 and CDR2 (germline): SQVTM, ANQGSEA. CDR3 DNA sequence: TGCAGCGTCGGGGACAGGGCGACTGAAGCTTTCTTT. This codes for CSVGDRATEAFF. The variable domain in full, with the rest retrieved from reference TRBV29-1 and TRBJ1-1, is SAVISQKPSRDICQRGTSLTIQCQVDSQVTMMFWYRQQPGQSLTLIATANQGSEATYESGFVIDKFPISRPNLTFSTLTVSNMSPEDSSIYLCSVGDRATEAFFGQGTRLTVV.

The gene calls are TRBV15 and TRBJ1-2; D is ambiguous. The germline V gene has CDR1 LNHNV and CDR2 YYDKDF (reference sequence). This CDR3 is built from 16 residues. V shed 5 bases and J shed 7 bases, with 23 bases lying between them. CDR3 nucleotide sequence: TGTGCCACCAGCCGGAGAACTAGGGTGTCGATCAGTGGCTACACCTTC. Translating it yields CATSRRTRVSISGYTF.